This entry is about one TCR beta chain. The antigen is unknown. Across several immunoSEQ plates, the genomic DNA of each subset was split evenly. Method: immunoSEQ multiplex PCR; TCRdb's copy keeps in-frame clones and lacks some. The sample carries roughly 1,000,000 clones, around 82% recorded once. CD45RA+ naive and CD45RA-negative memory subsets were separated from CD4+ cells. This sample is part of a study of shared clonotypes between healthy human individuals. Study-level findings and limits: Against clonotypes common to all four donors, non-shared ones had lower generation probabilities.

The sample was memory CD4+ T cells from PBMCs. Subset denoted: CD45RA-negative fraction. The origin of this receptor is a man younger than 35 in good health. Some clones in this sample may be carry-over from other donors' samples.

The CDR3 protein is CSAPDRNTIYF. The CDR3 DNA reads as TGCAGTGCCCCCGATAGGAACACCATATATTTT. This chain joins TRBV20-1 and TRBJ1-3; D not certain. Per germline, CDR1 DFQATT and CDR2 SNEGSKA (reference sequence). Trimming left V 6 bases short and J 7 bases short, with 10 bases between. The CDR3 covers 11 residues.